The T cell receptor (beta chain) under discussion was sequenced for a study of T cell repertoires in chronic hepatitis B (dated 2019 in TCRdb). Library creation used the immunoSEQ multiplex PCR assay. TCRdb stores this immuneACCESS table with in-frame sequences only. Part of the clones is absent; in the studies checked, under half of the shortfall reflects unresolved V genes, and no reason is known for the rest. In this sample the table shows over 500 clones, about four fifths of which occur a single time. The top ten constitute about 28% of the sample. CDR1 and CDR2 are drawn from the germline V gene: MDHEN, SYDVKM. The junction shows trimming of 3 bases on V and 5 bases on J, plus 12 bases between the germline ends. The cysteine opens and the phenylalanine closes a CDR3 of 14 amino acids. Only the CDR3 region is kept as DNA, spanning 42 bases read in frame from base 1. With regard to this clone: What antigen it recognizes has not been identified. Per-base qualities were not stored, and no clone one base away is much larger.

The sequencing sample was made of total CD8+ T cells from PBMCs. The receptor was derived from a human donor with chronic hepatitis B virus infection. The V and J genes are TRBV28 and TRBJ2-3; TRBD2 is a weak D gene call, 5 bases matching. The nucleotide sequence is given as TGTGCCAGCAGTTTGGTTCTTCGGGGAGATACGCAGTATTTT. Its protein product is CASSLVLRGDTQYF.